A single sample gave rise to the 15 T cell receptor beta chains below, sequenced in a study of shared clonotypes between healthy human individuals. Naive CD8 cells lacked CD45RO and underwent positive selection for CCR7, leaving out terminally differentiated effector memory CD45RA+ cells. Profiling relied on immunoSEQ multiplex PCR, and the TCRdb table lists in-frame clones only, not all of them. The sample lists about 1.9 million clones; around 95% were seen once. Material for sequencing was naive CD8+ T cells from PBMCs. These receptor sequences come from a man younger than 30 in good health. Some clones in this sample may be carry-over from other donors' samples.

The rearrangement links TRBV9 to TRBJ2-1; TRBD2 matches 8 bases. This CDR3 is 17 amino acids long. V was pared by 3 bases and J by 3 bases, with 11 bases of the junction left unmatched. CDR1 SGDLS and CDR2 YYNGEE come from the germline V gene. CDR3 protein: CASSAFDLLADYNEQFF. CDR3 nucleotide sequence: TGTGCCAGCAGCGCGTTTGATCTACTAGCGGACTACAATGAGCAGTTCTTC.

The CDR3 loop is CASSLTGTENQPQHF. The DNA of the CDR3 is TGTGCCAGCAGTCTCACCGGGACAGAGAATCAGCCCCAGCATTTT. The chain recombines TRBV2 with TRBJ1-5; 7 bases line up with TRBD1. From germline, CDR1 is SNHLY and CDR2 FYNNEI. The J segment lost 4 bases and the V segment lost 5 bases, leaving 8 bases of the junction unmatched. CDR3 length: 15 residues.

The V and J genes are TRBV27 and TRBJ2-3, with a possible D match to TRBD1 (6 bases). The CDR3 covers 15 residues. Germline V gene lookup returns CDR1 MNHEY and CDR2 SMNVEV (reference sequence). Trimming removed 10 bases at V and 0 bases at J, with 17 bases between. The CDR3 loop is CATASFGTSTDTQYF. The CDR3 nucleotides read TGTGCCACCGCCTCTTTCGGGACAAGCACAGATACGCAGTATTTT.

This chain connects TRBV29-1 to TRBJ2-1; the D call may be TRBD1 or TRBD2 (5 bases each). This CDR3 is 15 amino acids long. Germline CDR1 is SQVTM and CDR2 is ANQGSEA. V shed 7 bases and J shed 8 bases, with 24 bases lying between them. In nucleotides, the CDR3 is TGCAGCGCCTTTATCCCGGGACCCAAGGGCGATGAGCAGTTCTTC. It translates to CSAFIPGPKGDEQFF.

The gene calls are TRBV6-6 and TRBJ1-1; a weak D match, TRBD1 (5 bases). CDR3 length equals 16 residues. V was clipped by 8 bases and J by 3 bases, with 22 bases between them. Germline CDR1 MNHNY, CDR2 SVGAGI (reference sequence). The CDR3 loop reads CASANTGTGIYTEAFF. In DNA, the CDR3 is TGTGCCAGCGCTAACACCGGGACGGGCATCTACACTGAAGCTTTCTTT.

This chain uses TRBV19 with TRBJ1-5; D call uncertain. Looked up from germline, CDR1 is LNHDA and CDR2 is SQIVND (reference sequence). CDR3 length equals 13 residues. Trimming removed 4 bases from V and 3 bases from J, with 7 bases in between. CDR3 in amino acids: CASSTKYNQPQHF. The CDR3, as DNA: TGTGCCAGTAGTACCAAATACAATCAGCCCCAGCATTTT.

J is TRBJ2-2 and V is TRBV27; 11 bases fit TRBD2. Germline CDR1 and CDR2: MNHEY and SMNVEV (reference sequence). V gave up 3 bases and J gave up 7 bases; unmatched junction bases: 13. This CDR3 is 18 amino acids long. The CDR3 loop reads CASSLVRLAGLGHGELFF. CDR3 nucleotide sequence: TGTGCCAGCAGTTTGGTTCGACTAGCGGGACTGGGTCACGGGGAGCTGTTTTTT.

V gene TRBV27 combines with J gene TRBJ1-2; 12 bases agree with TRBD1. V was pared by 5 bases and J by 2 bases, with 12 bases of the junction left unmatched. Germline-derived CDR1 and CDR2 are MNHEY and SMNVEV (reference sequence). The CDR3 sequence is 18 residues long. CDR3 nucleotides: TGTGCCAGCAGTCCCCTTGGGGGACAGGGGGCGGGAAACTATGGCTACACCTTC. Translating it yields CASSPLGGQGAGNYGYTF.

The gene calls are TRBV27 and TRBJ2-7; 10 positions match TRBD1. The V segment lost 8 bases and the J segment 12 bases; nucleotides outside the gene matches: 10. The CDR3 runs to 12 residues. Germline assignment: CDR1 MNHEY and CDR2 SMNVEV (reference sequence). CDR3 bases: TGTGCCAGCGGGCTGGGACAGGGGCGCCCGTACTTC. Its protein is CASGLGQGRPYF.

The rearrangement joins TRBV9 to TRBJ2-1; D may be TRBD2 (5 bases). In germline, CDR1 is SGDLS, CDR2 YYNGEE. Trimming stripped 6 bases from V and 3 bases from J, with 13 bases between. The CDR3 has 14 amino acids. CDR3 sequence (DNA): TGTGCCAGCACCCGGGCAGCGGACTACAATGAGCAGTTCTTC. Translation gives CASTRAADYNEQFF.

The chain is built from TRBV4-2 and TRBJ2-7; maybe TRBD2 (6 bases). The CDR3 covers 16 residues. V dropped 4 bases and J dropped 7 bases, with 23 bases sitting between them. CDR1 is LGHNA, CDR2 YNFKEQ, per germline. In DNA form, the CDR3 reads TGTGCCAGCAGCCGAGCCATCCGGGACTCCCTTGGGGAGCAGTACTTC. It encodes CASSRAIRDSLGEQYF.

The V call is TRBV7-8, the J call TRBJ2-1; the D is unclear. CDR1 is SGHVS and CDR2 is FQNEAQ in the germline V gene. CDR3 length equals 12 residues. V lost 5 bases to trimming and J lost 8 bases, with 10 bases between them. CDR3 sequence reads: CASSPRVDEQFF. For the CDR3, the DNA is TGTGCCAGCAGCCCAAGGGTGGATGAGCAGTTCTTC.

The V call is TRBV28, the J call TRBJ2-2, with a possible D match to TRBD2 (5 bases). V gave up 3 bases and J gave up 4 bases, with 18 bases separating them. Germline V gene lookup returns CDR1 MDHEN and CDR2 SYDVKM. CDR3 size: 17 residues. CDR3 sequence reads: CASSLWSSGTITGELFF. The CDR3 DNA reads TGTGCCAGCAGTTTGTGGTCAAGCGGTACAATCACCGGGGAGCTGTTTTTT. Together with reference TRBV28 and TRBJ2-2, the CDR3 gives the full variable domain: DVKVTQSSRYLVKRTGEKVFLECVQDMDHENMFWYRQDPGLGLRLIYFSYDVKMKEKGDIPEGYSVSREKKERFSLILESASTNQTSMYLCASSLWSSGTITGELFFGEGSRLTVL.

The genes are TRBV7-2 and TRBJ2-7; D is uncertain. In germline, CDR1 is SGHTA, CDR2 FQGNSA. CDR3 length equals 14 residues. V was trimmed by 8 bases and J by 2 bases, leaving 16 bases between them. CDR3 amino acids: CASPGENDPYEQYF. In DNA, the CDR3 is TGTGCCAGCCCGGGCGAGAATGATCCCTACGAGCAGTACTTC. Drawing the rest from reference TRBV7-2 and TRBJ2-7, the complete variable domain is GAGVSQSPSNKVTEKGKDVELRCDPISGHTALYWYRQSLGQGLEFLIYFQGNSAPDKSGLPSDRFSAERTGGSVSTLTIQRTQQEDSAVYLCASPGENDPYEQYFGPGTRLTVT.

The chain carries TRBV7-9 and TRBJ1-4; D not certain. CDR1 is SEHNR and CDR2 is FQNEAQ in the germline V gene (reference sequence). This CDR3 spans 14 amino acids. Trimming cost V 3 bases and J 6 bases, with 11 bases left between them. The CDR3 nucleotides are TGTGCCAGCAGCTTCGTAAGCCAGGATGAAAAACTGTTTTTT. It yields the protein CASSFVSQDEKLFF. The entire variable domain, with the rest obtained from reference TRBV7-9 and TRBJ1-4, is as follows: DTGVSQNPRHKITKRGQNVTFRCDPISEHNRLYWYRQTLGQGPEFLTYFQNEAQLEKSRLLSDRFSAERPKGSFSTLEIQRTEQGDSAMYLCASSFVSQDEKLFFGSGTQLSVL.